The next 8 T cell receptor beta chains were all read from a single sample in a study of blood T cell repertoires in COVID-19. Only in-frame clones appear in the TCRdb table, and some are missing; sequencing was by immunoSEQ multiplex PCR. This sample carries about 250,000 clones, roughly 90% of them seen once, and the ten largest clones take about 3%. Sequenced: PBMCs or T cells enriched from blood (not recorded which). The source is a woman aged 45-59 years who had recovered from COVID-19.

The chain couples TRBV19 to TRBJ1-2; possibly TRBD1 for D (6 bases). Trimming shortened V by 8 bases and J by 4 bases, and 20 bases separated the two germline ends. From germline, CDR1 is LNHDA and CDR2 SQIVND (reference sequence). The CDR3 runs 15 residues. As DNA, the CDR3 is TGTGCCAGTGGAGGAACAGGGTTGGGCTCCTATGGCTACACCTTC. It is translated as CASGGTGLGSYGYTF. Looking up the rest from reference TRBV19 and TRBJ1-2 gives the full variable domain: DGGITQSPKYLFRKEGQNVTLSCEQNLNHDAMYWYRQDPGQGLRLIYYSQIVNDFQKGDIAEGYSVSREKKESFPLTVTSAQKNPTAFYLCASGGTGLGSYGYTFGSGTRLTVV.

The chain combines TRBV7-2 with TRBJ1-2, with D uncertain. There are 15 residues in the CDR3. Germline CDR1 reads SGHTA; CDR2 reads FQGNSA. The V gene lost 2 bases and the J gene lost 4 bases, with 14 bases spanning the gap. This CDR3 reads CASSLNVDTSYGYTF. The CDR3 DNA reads TGTGCCAGCAGCTTAAATGTAGACACGTCCTATGGCTACACCTTC.

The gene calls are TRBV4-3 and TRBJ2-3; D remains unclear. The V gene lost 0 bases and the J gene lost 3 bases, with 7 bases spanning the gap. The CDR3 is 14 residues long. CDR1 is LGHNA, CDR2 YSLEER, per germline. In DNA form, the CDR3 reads TGCGCCAGCAGCCAAGAGTTCGGGACAGATACGCAGTATTTT. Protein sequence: CASSQEFGTDTQYF.

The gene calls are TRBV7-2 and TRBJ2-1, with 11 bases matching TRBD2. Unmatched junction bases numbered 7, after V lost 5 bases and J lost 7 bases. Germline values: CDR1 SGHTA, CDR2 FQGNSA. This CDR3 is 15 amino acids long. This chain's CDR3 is CASSATRLAGNEQFF. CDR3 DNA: TGTGCCAGCAGCGCCACTAGACTAGCGGGAAATGAGCAGTTCTTC.

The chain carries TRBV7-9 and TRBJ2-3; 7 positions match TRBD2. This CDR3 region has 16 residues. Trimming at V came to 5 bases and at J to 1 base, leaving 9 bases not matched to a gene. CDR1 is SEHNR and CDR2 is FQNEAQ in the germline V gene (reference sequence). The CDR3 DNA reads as TGTGCCAGCAGCAAAGGACTAGAACTAGGCACAGATACGCAGTATTTT. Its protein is CASSKGLELGTDTQYF.

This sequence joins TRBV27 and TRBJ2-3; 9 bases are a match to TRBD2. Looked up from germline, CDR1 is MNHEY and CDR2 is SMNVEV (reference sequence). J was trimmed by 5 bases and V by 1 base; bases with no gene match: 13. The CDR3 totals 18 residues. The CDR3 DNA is TGTGCCAGCAGTTTATTCTCCCGGTTAGCGGGAGACGGAGATACGCAGTATTTT. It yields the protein CASSLFSRLAGDGDTQYF.

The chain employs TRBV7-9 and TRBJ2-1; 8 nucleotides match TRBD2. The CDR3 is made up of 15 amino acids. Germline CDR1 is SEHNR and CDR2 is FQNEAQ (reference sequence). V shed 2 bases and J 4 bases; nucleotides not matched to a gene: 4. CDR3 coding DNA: TGTGCCAGCAGCTTAAGCGGGAGTGGGTACAATGAGCAGTTCTTC. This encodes CASSLSGSGYNEQFF.

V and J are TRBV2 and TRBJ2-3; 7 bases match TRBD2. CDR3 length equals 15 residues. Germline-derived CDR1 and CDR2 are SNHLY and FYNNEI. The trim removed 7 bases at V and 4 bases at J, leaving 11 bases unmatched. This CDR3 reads CASKVSGGRADTQYF. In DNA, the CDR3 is TGTGCCAGCAAGGTCTCTGGTGGGAGGGCAGATACGCAGTATTTT. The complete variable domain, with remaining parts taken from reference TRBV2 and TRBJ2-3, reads EPEVTQTPSHQVTQMGQEVILRCVPISNHLYFYWYRQILGQKVEFLVSFYNNEISEKSEIFDDQFSVERPDGSNFTLKIRSTKLEDSAMYFCASKVSGGRADTQYFGPGTRLTVL.